Sequencing of this TCR beta chain was carried out in a study of blood T cell repertoires in COVID-19. Across the whole study: T cells, B-cell-depleted T cells, or PBMCs supplied cDNA or gDNA.

V was pared by 3 bases and J by 4 bases, with 11 bases between. The length of the CDR3 is 14 residues. Germline loops: CDR1 LGHDT, CDR2 YNNKEL (reference sequence). Researchers sorted participants into cohorts using their self-reported clinical history. Cohort 3 donors counted as recovered after two negative PCRs, clearance, or resolved symptoms. Authors' methods: Reference gene primer amplification in the assay estimated nucleated cell counts. The method was immunoSEQ multiplex PCR; TCRdb's version includes in-frame clones alone and lacks a portion of them. Clone size and the V and J calls come from that table; the DNA yielded D and trimming. The sample lists roughly 250,000 clones, roughly 89% seen once, with around 10% in the top ten.

This TCR was sampled from a man between 35 and 55 years old who had recovered from COVID-19. The source material was PBMCs or T cells enriched from blood (not recorded which). The J gene is TRBJ2-3, the V gene TRBV3-1 (or the pseudogene TRBV3-2); the D is unclear. The CDR3 DNA follows: TGTGCCAGCAGCCACCGAGTAAATTCAGATACGCAGTATTTT. The encoded protein is CASSHRVNSDTQYF.